The 29 T cell receptor beta chains below come from one sample, sequenced in a study of T cells in Graves' hyperthyroidism and ophthalmopathy. The CDR3 regions of TCR beta were amplified from RNA transcripts. HTBI primers were the set used in a first-round RT-PCR of the TCR CDR3. TCRdb independently ran MiXCR on the multiplex PCR reads; one entry per CDR3 protein. The profile shows around 660,000 distinct CDR3 sequences, roughly 46% of them singletons. Sample: peripheral blood or thyroid tissue (not recorded which). The source of these receptors is an adult man with Graves' disease, either hyperthyroidism or ophthalmopathy (not recorded which).

The chain is built from TRBV5-1 and TRBJ2-7; D ambiguous. Trimming left V 3 bases short and J 4 bases short, with 14 bases between. Germline V gene sequence: CDR1 SGHRS, CDR2 YFSETQ. The CDR3 extends over 14 amino acids. The CDR3 DNA reads as TGCGCCAGCAGCTCCTCTCCAGGCGATTACGAGCAGTACTTC. It is translated as CASSSSPGDYEQYF.

The chain combines TRBV29-1 with TRBJ1-2, with 7 bases matching TRBD1. The V gene's germline CDR1 is SQVTM and CDR2 ANQGSEA. This CDR3 is 13 amino acids long. Trimming took 6 bases from V and 4 from J; bases not matched to a gene: 8. The CDR3 region has the DNA TGCAGCGTCGACCCGACAGGGACCTATGGCTACACCTTC. As protein: CSVDPTGTYGYTF.

The rearrangement links TRBV7-6 to TRBJ2-2; D is unresolved. This CDR3 comprises 15 residues. The ends were cut back, 5 bases at V and 3 bases at J, with 13 bases in the middle. In germline, CDR1 is SGHVS, CDR2 FNYEAQ. The CDR3 DNA reads as TGTGCCAGCAGCCAAGTGAGCTTACACACCGGGGAGCTGTTTTTT. This gives the protein CASSQVSLHTGELFF.

This clonotype has only one observation. CDR3 DNA sequence: TGTGCCAGCAGTCAGGTTCCAGGGACAGCGGAGACCCAGTACTTC. Protein product: CASSQVPGTAETQYF. The chain recombines TRBV7-9 with TRBJ2-5; 7 bases match TRBD1. V gave up 6 bases and J gave up 5 bases; unmatched junction bases: 12. The V gene's germline CDR1 is SEHNR and CDR2 FQNEAQ (reference sequence). CDR3 length: 15 amino acids.

Written as DNA, the CDR3 is TGTGCCAGCAGCTTCCGGGGGACAGATCAGCCCCAGTACTTC. It yields the protein CASSFRGTDQPQYF. The chain combines TRBV7-9 with TRBJ2-5; maybe TRBD1 (7 bases). Per the germline V gene, CDR1 is SEHNR and CDR2 is FQNEAQ (reference sequence). The CDR3 is 14 residues long. With 3 bases removed from V and 9 bases from J, the gap between germline ends came to 17 bases.

On this clonotype: A read error may account for a junction end that differs from germline. The chain couples TRBV7-9 to TRBJ2-7, with D unresolved. Germline lookup yields CDR1 SEHNR and CDR2 FQNEAQ (reference sequence). The CDR3 consists of 12 residues. The CDR3 is CASSPNHHEQHF. Here the CDR3 DNA reads TGTGCCAGCAGCCCTAACCACCACGAGCAGCACTTC.

The chain uses TRBV20-1 and TRBJ2-7; D is possibly TRBD2 (6 bases). Germline-derived CDR1 and CDR2 are DFQATT and SNEGSKA (reference sequence). The CDR3 has 15 amino acids. V lost 1 base to trimming and J lost 0 bases, with 13 bases between them. This chain's CDR3 is CSARGHGGDSYEQYF. CDR3 DNA: TGCAGTGCTAGAGGACACGGGGGAGACTCCTACGAGCAGTACTTC.

In its sample, this clonotype was seen many times. This chain links TRBV7-9 with TRBJ2-5; D not certain. The CDR3 consists of 15 residues. V was pared by 0 bases and J by 3 bases, with 11 bases between. CDR1 is SEHNR and CDR2 is FQNEAQ in the germline V gene (reference sequence). CDR3 protein: CASSLALGREETQYF. Written as DNA, the CDR3 is TGTGCCAGCAGCTTAGCGCTGGGTCGGGAAGAGACCCAGTACTTC.

The J gene is TRBJ1-6, the V gene TRBV7-2; tentative D call: TRBD1 (5 bases). Germline V gene lookup returns CDR1 SGHTA and CDR2 FQGNSA. CDR3 size: 14 residues. Trimming stripped 1 base from V and 9 bases from J, with 10 bases between. The CDR3: CASSLGGTSSPLHF. CDR3 coding DNA: TGTGCCAGCAGCTTAGGGGGGACGTCTTCACCCCTCCACTTT.

This clonotype was detected a few times. This chain links TRBV7-2 with TRBJ1-2; D may be TRBD1 (6 bases). Per the germline V gene, CDR1 is SGHTA and CDR2 is FQGNSA. There are 13 residues in the CDR3. Between the trimmed V and J ends, which lost 5 bases and 5 bases, there was a span of 12 bases. CDR3 in DNA: TGTGCCAGCAGCCAAAGCCAGGGGTATGGCTACACCTTC. It is translated as CASSQSQGYGYTF.

The rearrangement uses TRBV29-1 and TRBJ1-1; a weak D match, TRBD1 (6 bases). The CDR3 has 15 residues. Germline V gives CDR1 SQVTM, CDR2 ANQGSEA. V lost 0 bases, J lost 4 bases, and 15 bases lay in between. The CDR3 DNA follows: TGCAGCGTTGAAGAGCCGGGGGCGGTGGGCACTGAAGCTTTCTTT. This codes for CSVEEPGAVGTEAFF.

The gene calls are TRBV7-9 and TRBJ1-1; D gene uncertain. The CDR3 is 16 residues long. The V gene's germline CDR1 is SEHNR and CDR2 FQNEAQ (reference sequence). The V gene lost 0 bases and the J gene lost 0 bases, with 11 bases spanning the gap. For the CDR3, the DNA is TGTGCCAGCAGCTTAGCGTGGGAGAGTTTGAACACTGAAGCTTTCTTT. It yields the protein CASSLAWESLNTEAFF.

J is TRBJ1-3 and V is TRBV15; tentatively, D is TRBD1 (5 bases). The CDR3 totals 14 residues. Trimming shortened V by 1 base and J by 2 bases, and 6 bases separated the two germline ends. The germline gives CDR1 LNHNV, CDR2 YYDKDF (reference sequence). The CDR3 loop reads CATSRGDPGNTIYF. The CDR3 nucleotides read TGTGCCACCAGCAGAGGGGACCCTGGAAACACCATATATTTT.

This clonotype was counted a single time. With a much larger clone just one base away, this may be a read error. The rearrangement joins TRBV15 to TRBJ2-7, with 7 bases matching TRBD1. The CDR3 consists of 15 residues. The germline V gene encodes CDR1 LNHNV and CDR2 YYDKDF (reference sequence). V dropped 1 base and J dropped 0; count of bases not matched to a gene: 3. The CDR3 reads CATSRGRDSSYEQYF. As DNA, the CDR3 is TGTGCCACCAGCAGAGGCAGGGACAGCTCCTACGAGCAGTACTTC.

A note on this clonotype: Given a much more abundant clone one base away, this may be a read error. The J gene is TRBJ1-5, the V gene TRBV2; no definite D call. There are 15 residues in the CDR3. From germline, CDR1 is SNHLY and CDR2 FYNNEI. In nucleotides, the CDR3 is TGTGCCAGCAGTGACCTGGGAAATAGCAATCAGCCCCGGCATTTT. This encodes CASSDLGNSNQPRHF.

The chain is built from TRBV25-1 and TRBJ2-7; tentative D call: TRBD1 (6 bases). Trimming took off 6 bases at V and 0 bases at J, with 12 bases between the two ends. The CDR3 totals 14 residues. Per germline, CDR1 MGHDK and CDR2 SYGVNS. CDR3 protein: CASSSDRYSYEQYF. The CDR3, as DNA: TGTGCCAGCAGCTCGGACAGATACTCCTACGAGCAGTACTTC.

Many counts were recorded for this clonotype. V and J are TRBV7-9 and TRBJ2-5, with 8 bases aligning to TRBD1. This CDR3 contains 14 residues. With V trimmed by 2 bases and J by 5 bases, 4 bases remained unmatched. Germline CDR1 reads SEHNR; CDR2 reads FQNEAQ (reference sequence). The CDR3 region has the DNA TGTGCCAGCAGCTTATCCCAGGGGGCCGAGACCCAGTACTTC. It codes for CASSLSQGAETQYF.

J is TRBJ1-1 and V is TRBV7-9; 8 bases agree with TRBD1. Germline trimming cut 6 bases from V and 1 base from J; bases unmatched to any gene: 10. Germline-derived CDR1 and CDR2 are SEHNR and FQNEAQ (reference sequence). There are 16 residues in the CDR3. The CDR3 sequence: CASRGQGRIPNTEAFF. CDR3 coding DNA: TGTGCCAGCAGAGGACAGGGAAGGATCCCGAACACTGAAGCTTTCTTT.

V gene TRBV6-5 combines with J gene TRBJ1-1, with D uncertain. The CDR3 consists of 13 residues. The germline V and J ends were trimmed by 4 bases and 4 bases, with 10 bases remaining between them. Germline CDR1 is MNHEY and CDR2 is SVGAGI. The CDR3 reads CASSSDGGTEAFF. CDR3 coding DNA: TGTGCCAGCAGTTCGGACGGTGGCACTGAAGCTTTCTTT.

At least ten counts were recorded for this clonotype. The chain carries TRBV19 and TRBJ2-7, with D perhaps TRBD1 (5 bases). The CDR3 covers 13 residues. Trimming shortened V by 5 bases and J by 0 bases, and 8 bases separated the two germline ends. The germline gives CDR1 LNHDA, CDR2 SQIVND (reference sequence). The CDR3, as DNA: TGTGCCAGTAGTTGGACACACTCCTACGAGCAGTACTTC. Translated, it gives CASSWTHSYEQYF.

Only a few counts were recorded for this clonotype. This rearrangement joins TRBV19 to TRBJ1-1; D remains ambiguous. CDR1 and CDR2 from the germline V gene are LNHDA and SQIVND (reference sequence). Trimming removed 10 bases from V and 1 base from J, with 16 bases in between. This CDR3 spans 14 amino acids. The CDR3 DNA is TGTGCCACCCGGGAGACTACTCCGAACACTGAAGCTTTCTTT. Translation gives CATRETTPNTEAFF.

With respect to this clonotype: This may be a read error: a much more frequent sequence differs by one nucleotide. The CDR3 DNA reads as TGCGCCAGCAGCCACCAGGGTTCTGGGGCCAACGTCCTGACTTTC. It specifies CASSHQGSGANVLTF. This rearrangement joins TRBV5-1 to TRBJ2-6; D perhaps matches TRBD1 (5 bases). Germline V gives CDR1 SGHRS, CDR2 YFSETQ. This CDR3 spans 15 amino acids. The V gene lost 4 bases and the J gene lost 1 base, with 9 bases spanning the gap.

With regard to this clonotype: Given a much more abundant clone one base away, this may be a read error. The J gene is TRBJ1-4, the V gene TRBV12-3 or TRBV12-4; maybe TRBD1 (6 bases). The CDR3 runs to 15 residues. The CDR3: CASSPKTGVGEQLFF. CDR3 bases: TGTGCCAGCAGTCCCAAGACAGGCGTTGGTGAACAACTGTTTTTT.

The chain recombines TRBV29-1 with TRBJ2-7, with a weak D call TRBD1 (6 bases). The CDR3 has 10 amino acids. Trimming cost V 7 bases and J 6 bases, with 10 bases left between them. CDR1 is SQVTM and CDR2 is ANQGSEA in the germline V gene. The CDR3 region is CSGTVGEQYF. The CDR3 coding sequence is TGCAGCGGGACAGTGGGCGAGCAGTACTTC.

This clonotype was detected only a few times. The J gene is TRBJ1-3, the V gene TRBV7-2; TRBD1 is a possible D gene (5 bases). The CDR3 has 15 amino acids. The germline V gene encodes CDR1 SGHTA and CDR2 FQGNSA. V was clipped by 5 bases and J by 0 bases, with 11 bases between them. CDR3 sequence (DNA): TGTGCCAGCAGCGCGGGACTGATCTCTGGAAACACCATATATTTT. Amino acids: CASSAGLISGNTIYF.

Many counts were recorded for this clonotype. As DNA, the CDR3 is TGTGCCATCAGTGGGAGATCAGGGAGTACTGAAGCTTTCTTT. Protein sequence: CAISGRSGSTEAFF. This chain joins TRBV10-3 and TRBJ1-1; possible D gene TRBD1, 5 bases. This CDR3 has 14 amino acids. The V gene's germline CDR1 is ENHRY and CDR2 SYGVKD. V lost 4 bases, J lost 5 bases, and 14 bases lay in between.

The J gene is TRBJ2-5, the V gene TRBV6-1, with 10 bases fitting TRBD2. The germline V gene has CDR1 MNHNS and CDR2 SASEGT. J was trimmed by 2 bases and V by 8 bases; bases with no gene match: 2. The CDR3 length is 13 residues. CDR3 protein: CASGTSAQETQYF. The CDR3 region has the DNA TGTGCCAGCGGGACTAGCGCGCAAGAGACCCAGTACTTC.

V is TRBV10-1 and J is TRBJ2-3; TRBD2 might be the D (6 bases). With 2 bases removed from V and 6 bases from J, the gap between germline ends came to 6 bases. The CDR3 has 12 amino acids. Germline V gives CDR1 WNHNN, CDR2 SYGVQD (reference sequence). The CDR3 region has the DNA TGCGCCAGCAGTGAGAGCGGGGATACGCAGTATTTT. Its translation: CASSESGDTQYF.

This rearrangement joins TRBV2 to TRBJ2-5; 7 bases agree with TRBD2. The ends lost 6 bases at V and 4 bases at J; junction bases unmatched: 2. This CDR3 is 12 amino acids long. The germline gives CDR1 SNHLY, CDR2 FYNNEI. CDR3 sequence: CASRAGVETQYF. The CDR3 DNA reads TGTGCCAGCAGGGCGGGGGTAGAGACCCAGTACTTC.